Below are 32 T cell receptor beta chains sequenced from a single sample in a study of T cell responses to AZD1222 COVID-19 vaccine (dated by TCRdb to 2020 to 2022). This specimen's time point label, per the study, means: baseline before first vaccination. Library preparation used the immunoSEQ multiplex PCR assay. TCRdb re-hosts the immuneACCESS table, in-frame sequences only. Its copies lack some clones; in the studies checked, an unresolved V gene accounts for under half of them, and the cause for the rest is not known. This sample gives 150,000 to 200,000 clones in total; over 85% of them show up just once. 1.5% to 2% of the sample is taken by the ten largest. The material sequenced was peripheral blood, taken on day 0 of AZD1222 vaccination. These receptors were taken from an adult in good health.

The genes are TRBV30 and TRBJ1-4; 8 bases match TRBD1. V dropped 4 bases and J dropped 1; count of bases not matched to a gene: 8. The CDR3 is made up of 16 amino acids. The germline gives CDR1 GTSNPN, CDR2 SVGIG (reference sequence). This CDR3 is CAWNMDRVETNEKLFF. CDR3 in DNA: TGTGCCTGGAATATGGACAGGGTTGAAACTAATGAAAAACTGTTTTTT. The complete variable domain, with remaining parts taken from reference TRBV30 and TRBJ1-4, reads SQTIHQWPATLVQPVGSPLSLECTVEGTSNPNLYWYRQAAGRGLQLLFYSVGIGQISSEVPQNLSASRPQDRQFILSSKKLLLSDSGFYLCAWNMDRVETNEKLFFGSGTQLSVL.

The rearrangement uses TRBV7-6 and TRBJ1-1, with D tentatively TRBD1 (5 bases). CDR1 and CDR2 (germline): SGHVS, FNYEAQ. CDR3 length: 15 residues. V was pared by 5 bases and J by 0 bases, with 13 bases between. The DNA for the CDR3 is TGTGCCAGCAGCCCCAGGGTGAAATTGAACACTGAAGCTTTCTTT. This translates into CASSPRVKLNTEAFF.

J is TRBJ2-7 and V is TRBV7-2; perhaps TRBD2 as D (6 bases). Between the trimmed V and J ends, which lost 5 bases and 7 bases, there was a span of 24 bases. The CDR3 is 16 residues long. CDR1 and CDR2 (germline): SGHTA, FQGNSA. For the CDR3, the DNA is TGTGCCAGCAGCCTTCAAGCCGGGACTTGGGCTGGGGAGCAGTACTTC. Translating gives CASSLQAGTWAGEQYF.

The chain links TRBV3-1 (or the pseudogene TRBV3-2) to TRBJ1-1; D is unclear. CDR3 length equals 16 residues. Deletions cut 4 bases from V and 1 base from J, with 16 bases between. In germline, CDR1 is LGHDT, CDR2 YNNKEL (reference sequence). CDR3 loop: CASSPISAGGNTEAFF. The CDR3 DNA sequence: TGTGCCAGCAGCCCTATCAGCGCGGGTGGGAACACTGAAGCTTTCTTT.

This clone was recorded once. The chain has TRBV6-5 and TRBJ2-7; 9 nucleotides line up with TRBD1. V gave up 5 bases and J gave up 0 bases; unmatched junction bases: 5. Germline loops: CDR1 MNHEY, CDR2 SVGAGI. The CDR3 runs 15 residues. As DNA, the CDR3 is TGTGCCAGCAGTACTGGACAGGGGCCCTCCTACGAGCAGTACTTC. Translating it yields CASSTGQGPSYEQYF.

J is TRBJ1-3 and V is TRBV7-2; no clear D. The germline gives CDR1 SGHTA, CDR2 FQGNSA. The CDR3 length is 14 residues. V was trimmed by 6 bases and J by 0 bases, leaving 9 bases between them. Here the CDR3 DNA reads TGTGCCAGCAGTTCAGGCAACTCTGGAAACACCATATATTTT. It yields the protein CASSSGNSGNTIYF. Drawing the rest from reference TRBV7-2 and TRBJ1-3, the complete variable domain is GAGVSQSPSNKVTEKGKDVELRCDPISGHTALYWYRQSLGQGLEFLIYFQGNSAPDKSGLPSDRFSAERTGGSVSTLTIQRTQQEDSAVYLCASSSGNSGNTIYFGEGSWLTVV.

The V gene is TRBV7-3, the J gene TRBJ1-1; TRBD1 might be the D (5 bases). Trimming stripped 2 bases from V and 0 bases from J, with 7 bases between. Per germline, CDR1 SGHTA and CDR2 FQGTGA. This CDR3 has 14 residues. CDR3 protein: CASSLAGLNTEAFF. The CDR3 DNA is TGTGCCAGCAGCTTAGCAGGGTTGAACACTGAAGCTTTCTTT.

The count of this clone is one. The J gene is TRBJ1-3, the V gene TRBV6-5, with TRBD1 matching over 9 bases. CDR3 length: 14 amino acids. The germline V gene encodes CDR1 MNHEY and CDR2 SVGAGI. V lost 8 bases and J lost 4; bases outside the gene matches: 6. The chain's CDR3 is CASLRDRAGNTIYF. CDR3 in DNA: TGTGCCAGCCTACGGGACAGGGCCGGAAACACCATATATTTT.

The chain has TRBV18 and TRBJ1-6, with 7 bases aligning to TRBD1. Per the germline V gene, CDR1 is KGHSH and CDR2 is LQKENI. The CDR3 is made up of 16 amino acids. The ends lost 4 bases at V and 0 bases at J; junction bases unmatched: 3. CDR3 residues: CASSRDRSSYNSPLHF. The CDR3, as DNA: TGTGCCAGCTCACGGGACAGAAGCTCCTATAATTCACCCCTCCACTTT. The variable domain in full, with the rest retrieved from reference TRBV18 and TRBJ1-6, is NAGVMQNPRHLVRRRGQEARLRCSPMKGHSHVYWYRQLPEEGLKFMVYLQKENIIDESGMPKERFSAEFPKEGPSILRIQQVVRGDSAAYFCASSRDRSSYNSPLHFGNGTRLTVT.

This clone has only a few counts. The chain links TRBV27 to TRBJ1-2, with D perhaps TRBD1 (6 bases). The germline V and J ends were trimmed by 2 bases and 8 bases, with 12 bases remaining between them. CDR1 and CDR2 (germline): MNHEY, SMNVEV (reference sequence). There are 13 residues in the CDR3. As DNA, the CDR3 is TGTGCCAGCAGTTTAGGAGGGGGAGGAGGCTACACCTTC. Translation gives CASSLGGGGGYTF.

The V gene is TRBV3-1 (or the pseudogene TRBV3-2), the J gene TRBJ2-3; no firm D call. Germline assignment: CDR1 LGHDT and CDR2 YNNKEL (reference sequence). V was cut by 1 base and J by 4 bases, with 12 bases left in between. The CDR3 runs 15 residues. CDR3 nucleotides: TGTGCCAGCAGCCAAGCTCGTACAAGGGCAGATACGCAGTATTTT. It codes for CASSQARTRADTQYF.

The gene calls are TRBV5-1 and TRBJ2-1, with TRBD2 identical over 11 bases. The trim removed 3 bases at V and 0 bases at J, leaving 2 bases unmatched. This CDR3 spans 16 amino acids. The V gene's germline CDR1 is SGHRS and CDR2 YFSETQ. CDR3 DNA sequence: TGCGCCAGCAGCTCGACTAGCGGGGCCTCCTACAATGAGCAGTTCTTC. Translation: CASSSTSGASYNEQFF.

The chain couples TRBV6-4 to TRBJ2-1; D is possibly TRBD2 (6 bases). The CDR3 extends over 15 amino acids. Trimming took off 8 bases at V and 6 bases at J, with 20 bases between the two ends. Germline values: CDR1 MRHNA, CDR2 SNTAGT. DNA of the CDR3: TGTGCCAGCTTCCTCGGAGGGGATTACGGCAATGAGCAGTTCTTC. Its protein is CASFLGGDYGNEQFF.

The chain employs TRBV9 and TRBJ2-7; 7 nucleotides align to TRBD1. The CDR3 runs to 14 residues. In germline, CDR1 is SGDLS, CDR2 YYNGEE. V shed 2 bases, J shed 3 bases, and the junction held 5 bases outside the gene matches. The CDR3 here is CASSVGQEVYEQYF. The CDR3 DNA sequence: TGTGCCAGCAGCGTTGGACAGGAGGTCTACGAGCAGTACTTC.

This chain uses TRBV30 with TRBJ1-3, with 7 bases identical to TRBD1. V shed 2 bases, J shed 9 bases, and the junction held 4 bases outside the gene matches. From germline, CDR1 is GTSNPN and CDR2 SVGIG (reference sequence). The CDR3 runs to 12 residues. DNA of the CDR3: TGTGCCTGGAGTATCAACAGGGGCACCATATATTTT. The encoded protein is CAWSINRGTIYF.

The chain joins TRBV13 to TRBJ1-3; maybe TRBD1 (6 bases). CDR1 and CDR2 from the germline V gene are PRHDT and FYEKMQ (reference sequence). CDR3 length: 16 residues. The V gene lost 2 bases and the J gene lost 4 bases, with 15 bases spanning the gap. The chain's CDR3 is CASSLRAGGRGNTIYF. CDR3 DNA sequence: TGTGCCAGCAGCTTACGGGCCGGGGGGCGCGGAAACACCATATATTTT.

The CDR3 loop reads CAWSGKTTVSNEQFF. The CDR3 DNA follows: TGTGCCTGGAGTGGCAAAACTACGGTGTCGAATGAGCAGTTCTTC. This chain joins TRBV30 and TRBJ2-1; D is undetermined. Germline V lookup: CDR1 GTSNPN, CDR2 SVGIG (reference sequence). This CDR3 is 15 amino acids long. The V end lost 1 base, the J end lost 7 bases, and 17 bases lay between the germline ends. The full variable domain, completed using reference TRBV30 and TRBJ2-1, is SQTIHQWPATLVQPVGSPLSLECTVEGTSNPNLYWYRQAAGRGLQLLFYSVGIGQISSEVPQNLSASRPQDRQFILSSKKLLLSDSGFYLCAWSGKTTVSNEQFFGPGTRLTVL.

The V and J genes are TRBV24-1 and TRBJ2-1, with D possibly being TRBD1 (5 bases). This CDR3 spans 13 amino acids. With 9 bases removed from V and 6 bases from J, the gap between germline ends came to 14 bases. From germline, CDR1 is KGHDR and CDR2 SFDVKD. The CDR3 DNA reads as TGTGCCACCTCCCAGCCAGGGCTCAATGAGCAGTTCTTC. This codes for CATSQPGLNEQFF.

This chain links TRBV15 with TRBJ1-4; D is uncertain. V lost 3 bases, J lost 4 bases, and 12 bases lay in between. Germline V CDR1 and CDR2: LNHNV, YYDKDF (reference sequence). The CDR3 is 15 amino acids. CDR3 coding DNA: TGTGCCACCAGCAGTTCGATTAGGATTAATGAAAAACTGTTTTTT. Amino acid sequence: CATSSSIRINEKLFF.

The chain uses TRBV4-3 and TRBJ1-2; D remains unclear. Per the germline V gene, CDR1 is LGHNA and CDR2 is YSLEER. V lost 0 bases, J lost 4 bases, and 6 bases lay in between. The CDR3 contains 13 residues. CDR3: CASSQDQVYGYTF. The CDR3 nucleotides read TGCGCCAGCAGCCAAGATCAAGTCTATGGCTACACCTTC.

The CDR3 spells CASSFSLTGVYGYTF. In DNA, the CDR3 is TGTGCCAGCAGCTTTTCATTGACAGGGGTCTATGGCTACACCTTC. This rearrangement joins TRBV5-6 to TRBJ1-2; 8 nucleotides line up with TRBD1. The germline gives CDR1 SGHDT, CDR2 YYEEEE. This CDR3 is 15 amino acids long. With V trimmed by 2 bases and J by 4 bases, 7 bases remained unmatched.

The J gene is TRBJ2-1, the V gene TRBV24-1, with D perhaps matching TRBD1 or TRBD2 (5 bases each). The CDR3 is 17 amino acids. V dropped 3 bases and J dropped 6 bases, with 20 bases sitting between them. Germline V gene sequence: CDR1 KGHDR, CDR2 SFDVKD. DNA for the CDR3: TGTGCCACCAGTGATCCCCGTGAGGGGAGCGCGACCAATGAGCAGTTCTTC. This translates into CATSDPREGSATNEQFF.

The rearrangement uses TRBV24-1 and TRBJ2-2; D call uncertain. There are 15 residues in the CDR3. The ends were cut back, 5 bases at V and 5 bases at J, with 14 bases in the middle. Germline V gene lookup returns CDR1 KGHDR and CDR2 SFDVKD. The CDR3 loop is CATSVGPPGTGELFF. In nucleotides, the CDR3 is TGTGCCACCAGTGTGGGCCCACCCGGTACCGGGGAGCTGTTTTTT.

This rearrangement joins TRBV2 to TRBJ2-1, with 7 bases lining up with TRBD2. Germline V gene lookup returns CDR1 SNHLY and CDR2 FYNNEI. J lost 2 bases, V lost 6 bases, and 7 bases had no gene match. The CDR3 has 15 amino acids. The CDR3 nucleotides are TGTGCCAGCAGCGTACTAGCGCCTCCCTACAATGAGCAGTTCTTC. Its translation: CASSVLAPPYNEQFF.

CDR3 loop: CASSQDPGARREQYF. CDR3 DNA: TGCGCCAGCAGCCAAGATCCAGGGGCAAGGCGCGAGCAGTACTTC. V gene TRBV4-1 combines with J gene TRBJ2-7, with D perhaps matching TRBD1 (6 bases). Trimming took 0 bases from V and 6 from J, leaving 15 bases between them. The CDR3 runs to 15 residues. The germline V gene encodes CDR1 MGHRA and CDR2 YSYEKL.

The chain couples TRBV12-3 or TRBV12-4 to TRBJ1-2; no clear D gene. With 5 bases removed from V and 8 bases from J, the gap between germline ends came to 12 bases. CDR3 length: 12 residues. The CDR3 spells CASSRTGAGYTF. CDR3 coding DNA: TGTGCCAGCAGTCGGACCGGCGCCGGCTACACCTTC.

V usage is TRBV6-5 and J usage is TRBJ2-3, with D maybe TRBD2 (5 bases). Trimming stripped 6 bases from V and 3 bases from J, with 16 bases between. Germline CDR1 is MNHEY and CDR2 is SVGAGI. This CDR3 has 15 amino acids. CDR3 nucleotide sequence: TGTGCCAGCAGGACAAATCGGGATTGGACAGATACGCAGTATTTT. Translating it yields CASRTNRDWTDTQYF.

The chain has TRBV11-2 and TRBJ1-2; a weak D match, TRBD1 (5 bases). Per germline, CDR1 SGHAT and CDR2 FQNNGV. The CDR3 runs 13 residues. The germline V and J ends were trimmed by 2 bases and 5 bases, with 9 bases remaining between them. The CDR3 nucleotides are TGTGCCAGCAGCTTATATGGGGGGTATGGCTACACCTTC. It encodes CASSLYGGYGYTF.

The V gene is TRBV6-5, the J gene TRBJ2-1; 8 bases fit TRBD1. V gave up 2 bases and J gave up 4 bases; unmatched junction bases: 1. The CDR3 has 14 amino acids. The germline V gene encodes CDR1 MNHEY and CDR2 SVGAGI. For the CDR3, the DNA is TGTGCCAGCAGTTACGACAGGGGTTACAATGAGCAGTTCTTC. Translating it yields CASSYDRGYNEQFF.

This clone was seen a handful of times. This chain links TRBV7-9 with TRBJ2-1, with 8 bases identical to TRBD2. CDR3 length: 16 residues. Germline lookup yields CDR1 SEHNR and CDR2 FQNEAQ (reference sequence). Trimming took 5 bases from V and 3 from J; bases not matched to a gene: 9. Written as DNA, the CDR3 is TGTGCCAGCAGCCCCGCCACTAGCGGATTCTACAATGAGCAGTTCTTC. As protein: CASSPATSGFYNEQFF.

The chain has TRBV6-4 and TRBJ2-2, with TRBD1 identical over 10 bases. The CDR3 is 14 amino acids. CDR1 is MRHNA and CDR2 is SNTAGT in the germline V gene. After removal of 8 bases from V and 6 bases from J, the junction contained 6 bases not matched to a gene. DNA for the CDR3: TGTGCCAGCCCCGGGACAGGGGATGCCGGGGAGCTGTTTTTT. It codes for CASPGTGDAGELFF.

V is TRBV6-6 and J is TRBJ2-7; no clear D gene. Germline V lookup: CDR1 MNHNY, CDR2 SVGAGI (reference sequence). The CDR3 extends over 13 amino acids. Trimming left V 6 bases short and J 4 bases short, with 13 bases between. The CDR3 DNA reads TGTGCCAGCAGACCCCGGTGGGTGTACGAGCAGTACTTC. Its translation: CASRPRWVYEQYF.